This T cell receptor beta chain was observed in a study of blood T cell repertoires in COVID-19. As for the study in general: Researchers got acute and convalescent COVID-19 samples from the United States, Italy and Spain.

Sequenced by immunoSEQ multiplex PCR; TCRdb stores in-frame clones only, minus some. Of roughly 140,000 clones in the sample, 81% were seen once. Germline CDR1 is MDHEN and CDR2 is SYDVKM. The trim removed 6 bases at V and 5 bases at J, leaving 4 bases unmatched. CDR3 size: 14 residues. Sequenced sample: peripheral blood. The chain couples TRBV28 to TRBJ1-5, with 10 bases matching TRBD1. The TCR was taken from a human donor in a cohort sampled during active COVID-19. The CDR3 reads CASSMDRGYQPQHF. DNA for the CDR3: TGTGCCAGCAGCATGGACAGGGGGTATCAGCCCCAGCATTTT. Looking up the rest from reference TRBV28 and TRBJ1-5 gives the full variable domain: DVKVTQSSRYLVKRTGEKVFLECVQDMDHENMFWYRQDPGLGLRLIYFSYDVKMKEKGDIPEGYSVSREKKERFSLILESASTNQTSMYLCASSMDRGYQPQHFGDGTRLSIL.